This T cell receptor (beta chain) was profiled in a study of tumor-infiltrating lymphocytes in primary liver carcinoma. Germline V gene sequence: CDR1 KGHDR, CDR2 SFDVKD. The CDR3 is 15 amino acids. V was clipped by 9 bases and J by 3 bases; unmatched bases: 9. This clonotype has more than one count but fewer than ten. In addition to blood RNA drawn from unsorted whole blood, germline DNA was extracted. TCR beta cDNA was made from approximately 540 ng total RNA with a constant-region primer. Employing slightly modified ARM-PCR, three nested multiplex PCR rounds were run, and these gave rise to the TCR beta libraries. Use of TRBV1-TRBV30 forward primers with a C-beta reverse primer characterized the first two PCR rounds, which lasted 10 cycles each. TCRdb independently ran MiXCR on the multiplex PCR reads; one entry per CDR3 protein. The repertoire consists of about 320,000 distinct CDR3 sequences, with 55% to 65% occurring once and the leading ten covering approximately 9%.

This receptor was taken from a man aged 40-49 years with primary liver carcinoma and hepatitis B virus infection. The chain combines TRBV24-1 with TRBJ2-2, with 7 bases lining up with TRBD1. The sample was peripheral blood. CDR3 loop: CATENRGRDTGELFF. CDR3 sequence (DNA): TGTGCCACCGAGAACAGGGGACGTGACACCGGGGAGCTGTTTTTT.